The 24 T cell receptor beta chains listed next were all sequenced from one sample in a study of T cell clonality in common variable immunodeficiency. Clones were sequenced by immunoSEQ multiplex PCR, and TCRdb holds only the in-frame ones, with some missing. The sample presents 50,000 to 60,000 clones, none singletons. Input material: peripheral blood mononuclear cells. The receptors derive from a person aged 18 to 70 in good health.

This clone was observed at least ten times. The read is 3 residues too short to cover the CDR3 end, so that end is filled in from the germline J gene. This chain connects TRBV6-1 to TRBJ2-3; the D is unclear. V lost 2 bases and J lost 7, with 10 bases in between. The CDR3 is made up of 13 amino acids. Germline CDR1 is MNHNS and CDR2 is SASEGT. The CDR3 is CASSENTVNTQYF. CDR3 DNA (partial): TGTGCCAGCAGTGAAAACACCGTGAATACG.

This clone showed up many times. The read terminates 3 residues before the CDR3 end, so the remaining end is supplied by the germline J gene. J is TRBJ2-2 and V is TRBV30; D unresolved. Trimming stripped 0 bases from V and 0 bases from J, with 5 bases between. Germline-derived CDR1 and CDR2 are GTSNPN and SVGIG (reference sequence). This CDR3 comprises 14 residues. The DNA read from the CDR3 is TGTGCCTGGAGTGTTTCTACGAACACCGGGGAG. Translation: CAWSVSTNTGE. The entire CDR3 reads CAWSVSTNTGELFF.

This clone appeared many times. The read terminates 3 residues before the CDR3 end, so the remaining end is supplied by the germline J gene. V is TRBV7-2 and J is TRBJ1-1; TRBD1 matches at 7 bases. The V gene end was trimmed by 1 base and the J gene end by 7 bases; junction bases not matched to a gene: 6. The CDR3 totals 14 residues. The V gene's germline CDR1 is SGHTA and CDR2 FQGNSA. The sequenced part of the CDR3 DNA is TGTGCCAGCAGCTTAGGGCCGGGACAGTTTGAA. This gives the protein CASSLGPGQFE. The complete CDR3 reads CASSLGPGQFEAFF.

This clone was seen only a few times. The CDR3 extends 3 residues past the end of the read, so its final part is completed from the germline J gene. The chain combines TRBV18 with TRBJ1-2, with D tentatively TRBD1 (5 bases). Germline CDR1 KGHSH, CDR2 LQKENI. The CDR3 loop spans 13 amino acids. V was trimmed by 4 bases and J by 3 bases, leaving 9 bases between them. The covered CDR3 bases are TGTGCCAGCTCACGGTCCAGGGACTATGGC. Its protein product is CASSRSRDYG. The entire CDR3 protein reads CASSRSRDYGYTF.

A note on this clone: The read falls 3 residues short of the CDR3 end, and the missing part is taken from the germline J gene. The genes are TRBV7-8 and TRBJ2-3; D is possibly TRBD2 (6 bases). Germline CDR1 is SGHVS and CDR2 is FQNEAQ. The CDR3 totals 17 residues. CDR3 DNA, as far as it was read: TGTGCCAGCAGCTTAGCGCGCGGGGTCGGTCTGTCGGAGACG. Translated: CASSLARGVGLSET. The full CDR3 sequence reads CASSLARGVGLSETQYF.

This clone was recorded many times. The observed sequence ends 3 residues before the CDR3 terminus, with the missing tail filled in from the germline J gene. The chain recombines TRBV5-1 with TRBJ2-2; the D gene is possibly TRBD2 (5 bases). The germline V gene encodes CDR1 SGHRS and CDR2 YFSETQ. This CDR3 has 18 residues. CDR3 loop: CASSRSPGSGSYNSPLFF. The sequenced CDR3 bases are TGCGCCAGCAGCCGCTCCCCGGGGTCGGGCTCCTATAATTCACCG.

About this clone: The CDR3 end falls 3 residues outside the read, so it is completed with the germline J gene. The rearrangement joins TRBV6-4 to TRBJ1-2; D may be TRBD1 (6 bases). The V and J ends lost 2 bases and 5 bases respectively, with 12 bases between them. Per the germline V gene, CDR1 is MRHNA and CDR2 is SNTAGT. This CDR3 has 14 residues. The DNA read from the CDR3 is TGTGCCAGCAGTGACGAGGACAGAGGTTATGGC. The encoded protein is CASSDEDRGYG. The CDR3 in its entirety is CASSDEDRGYGYTF.

Many counts were recorded for this clone. CDR3 sequence reads: CASSSQTGLGTDTQYF. Incomplete CDR3 DNA: TGCGCCAGCAGCTCCCAGACAGGGTTGGGCACAGATACG. This chain joins TRBV5-1 and TRBJ2-3; 7 nucleotides match TRBD1. The CDR3 end falls 3 residues outside the read, so it is completed with the germline J gene. V gave up 3 bases and J gave up 1 base; unmatched junction bases: 8. This CDR3 has 16 residues. Germline CDR1 SGHRS, CDR2 YFSETQ.

Worth noting for this clone: The read stops 3 residues short of the end of the CDR3; the missing end is completed from the germline J gene. The V call is TRBV6-2 or TRBV6-3, the J call TRBJ2-2; unclear D gene. The CDR3 consists of 16 residues. Germline V gene sequence: CDR1 MNHEY, CDR2 SVGEGT. The part of the CDR3 DNA that was read is TGTGCCAGCAGCTACCCCCCGGTCGCAACTAATGAAAAG. As protein: CASSYPPVATNEK. The full CDR3 is CASSYPPVATNEKLFF.

This clone was recorded many times. The observed sequence ends 3 residues before the CDR3 terminus, with the missing tail filled in from the germline J gene. The rearrangement links TRBV5-1 to TRBJ2-1; 7 bases fit TRBD2. The CDR3 contains 14 residues. Germline assignment: CDR1 SGHRS and CDR2 YFSETQ. The V and J ends lost 4 bases and 5 bases, in that order; junction bases with no gene match: 6. The DNA read from the CDR3 is TGCGCCAGCAGCAACGGGGGGTCCAACAATGAG. This encodes CASSNGGSNNE. The entire CDR3 protein is CASSNGGSNNEQFF. The full variable domain, rest sourced from reference TRBV5-1 and TRBJ2-1, is KAGVTQTPRYLIKTRGQQVTLSCSPISGHRSVSWYQQTPGQGLQFLFEYFSETQRNKGNFPGRFSGRQFSNSRSEMNVSTLELGDSALYLCASSNGGSNNEQFFGPGTRLTVL.

This clone was picked up many times. The CDR3 extends 3 residues past the end of the read, so its final part is completed from the germline J gene. The chain combines TRBV5-1 with TRBJ2-3; 7 bases match TRBD1. Trimming cost V 3 bases and J 0 bases; bases outside gene matches: 4. Germline V CDR1 and CDR2: SGHRS, YFSETQ. The CDR3 covers 15 residues. The DNA read from the CDR3 is TGCGCCAGCAGCTGGGACAGTTTTAGCACAGATACG. Translation gives CASSWDSFSTDT. The whole CDR3 reads CASSWDSFSTDTQYF. The variable domain in full, with the rest retrieved from reference TRBV5-1 and TRBJ2-3, is KAGVTQTPRYLIKTRGQQVTLSCSPISGHRSVSWYQQTPGQGLQFLFEYFSETQRNKGNFPGRFSGRQFSNSRSEMNVSTLELGDSALYLCASSWDSFSTDTQYFGPGTRLTVL.

This clone was seen repeatedly, ten times or more. The read stops 3 residues short of the end of the CDR3; the missing end is completed from the germline J gene. The rearrangement joins TRBV12-5 to TRBJ1-2; possible D gene TRBD1, 5 bases. V lost 1 base to trimming and J lost 6 bases, with 9 bases between them. CDR3 size: 13 residues. Germline values: CDR1 LGHNT, CDR2 FRNRAP. CDR3 sequence reads: CASGLDRRNGYTF. Partial CDR3 DNA: TGTGCTAGTGGTTTGGACAGGAGGAATGGC.

The table lists this clone with many counts. The sequenced fragment ends 3 residues before the CDR3 boundary, so the rest is inferred from the germline J gene. The rearrangement links TRBV2 to TRBJ2-7; possible D gene TRBD1, 7 bases. The V gene's germline CDR1 is SNHLY and CDR2 FYNNEI. CDR3 size: 14 residues. V lost 7 bases and J 0 bases, leaving 13 bases between the germline ends. The DNA read from the CDR3 is TGTGCCAGCATGTGGGGGGACAGCTCCTACGAG. It is translated as CASMWGDSSYE. The whole CDR3 region reads CASMWGDSSYEQYF.

This clone was counted only a few times. The read falls 3 residues short of the CDR3 end, and the missing part is taken from the germline J gene. V and J are TRBV7-9 and TRBJ2-4; tentative D call: TRBD1 (6 bases). This CDR3 region has 12 residues. Germline CDR1 SEHNR, CDR2 FQNEAQ (reference sequence). The sequenced CDR3 bases are TGTGCCAGCAGCCTAGGACAGTCTGGT. Translating it yields CASSLGQSG. The complete CDR3 sequence is CASSLGQSGQYF.

This clone came up a few times. Read sequence stops 3 residues before the CDR3 end, and the germline J gene provides the missing end. V gene TRBV6-2 or TRBV6-3 combines with J gene TRBJ1-1; no definite D call. Germline CDR1 and CDR2: MNHEY and SVGEGT. V lost 6 bases to trimming and J lost 7 bases, with 12 bases between them. The CDR3 is 12 residues long. The DNA read from the CDR3 is TGTGCCAGCAGCTCCCCAACGGGTGAA. Protein product: CASSSPTGE. The whole CDR3 sequence is CASSSPTGEAFF.

Ten or more counts support this clone. Read data end 3 residues before the CDR3 end; the end is taken from the germline J gene. V usage is TRBV19 and J usage is TRBJ1-1, with D uncertain. Germline V gene sequence: CDR1 LNHDA, CDR2 SQIVND (reference sequence). V dropped 1 base and J dropped 5 bases, with 14 bases sitting between them. The CDR3 runs 15 residues. The covered CDR3 bases are TGTGCCAGTAGTATAGCAGGAGGAGTTGGAACTGAA. Protein: CASSIAGGVGTE. The CDR3, in full, reads CASSIAGGVGTEAFF.

This clone was recorded at least ten times. The observed sequence ends 3 residues before the CDR3 terminus, with the missing tail filled in from the germline J gene. The rearrangement uses TRBV5-1 and TRBJ2-5, with 7 bases fitting TRBD1. Germline V gene data show CDR1 as SGHRS and CDR2 as YFSETQ. The V gene end was trimmed by 0 bases and the J gene end by 0 bases; junction bases not matched to a gene: 8. The CDR3 has 17 amino acids. The CDR3 DNA, read in part, is TGCGCCAGCAGCTTGGGAGCCTGGGACAGCTACCAAGAGACC. This codes for CASSLGAWDSYQET. The entire CDR3 protein reads CASSLGAWDSYQETQYF.

With regard to this clone: The read gets to within 3 residues of the CDR3 end, and the germline J gene fills in the rest. This chain joins TRBV2 and TRBJ1-2, with TRBD1 as a possible D gene (5 bases). Germline values: CDR1 SNHLY, CDR2 FYNNEI. CDR3 length equals 13 residues. V lost 4 bases and J lost 7, with 13 bases in between. The CDR3 bases that were read are TGTGCCAGCAGTGTACAGGATGACGCTGGC. It yields the protein CASSVQDDAG. In full, the CDR3 reads CASSVQDDAGYTF.

This clone was seen ten or more times. Read data end 3 residues before the CDR3 end; the end is taken from the germline J gene. The chain joins TRBV5-1 to TRBJ1-1; TRBD1 agrees at 7 bases. The CDR3 contains 15 residues. V shed 4 bases, J shed 4 bases, and the junction held 10 bases outside the gene matches. Germline-derived CDR1 and CDR2 are SGHRS and YFSETQ. CDR3 sequence reads: CASSKLQGSGTEAFF. The sequenced part of the CDR3 DNA is TGCGCCAGCAGCAAATTACAGGGGTCGGGCACTGAA. Supplemented by reference TRBV5-1 and TRBJ1-1, the full variable domain reads KAGVTQTPRYLIKTRGQQVTLSCSPISGHRSVSWYQQTPGQGLQFLFEYFSETQRNKGNFPGRFSGRQFSNSRSEMNVSTLELGDSALYLCASSKLQGSGTEAFFGQGTRLTVV.

This clone was counted ten times or more. The sequenced fragment ends 3 residues before the CDR3 boundary, so the rest is inferred from the germline J gene. The J gene is TRBJ2-7, the V gene TRBV7-2; maybe TRBD1 (6 bases). Germline-derived CDR1 and CDR2 are SGHTA and FQGNSA. The CDR3 length is 14 residues. Trimming took 0 bases from V and 5 from J, leaving 11 bases between them. The CDR3 DNA, read in part, is TGTGCCAGCAGCTTAGCTCACAGGGTCCACGAG. Amino acid sequence: CASSLAHRVHE. The complete CDR3 sequence is CASSLAHRVHEQYF.

This clone occurred many times. The read terminates 3 residues before the CDR3 end, so the remaining end is supplied by the germline J gene. The rearrangement uses TRBV7-9 and TRBJ2-2, with 10 bases matching TRBD2. The length of the CDR3 is 15 residues. Trimming took 5 bases from V and 3 from J; bases not matched to a gene: 3. Germline CDR1 reads SEHNR; CDR2 reads FQNEAQ (reference sequence). Partial CDR3 DNA: TGTGCCAGCAGCCCCGGGACTAGCGACACCGGGGAG. As protein: CASSPGTSDTGE. The full CDR3 protein reads CASSPGTSDTGELFF.

Ten or more counts support this clone. From the germline J gene comes the end of the CDR3, since the read stops 3 residues before it. The gene calls are TRBV7-9 and TRBJ1-2; 7 bases agree with TRBD1. Unmatched junction bases numbered 4, after V lost 1 base and J lost 2 bases. Germline V gene lookup returns CDR1 SEHNR and CDR2 FQNEAQ (reference sequence). CDR3 length: 15 residues. CDR3: CASSLGQGLNYGYTF. The sequenced part of the CDR3 DNA is TGTGCCAGCAGCTTAGGACAGGGCCTAAACTATGGC.

This clone was counted ten times or more. The sequenced part of the CDR3 DNA is TGTGCCAGCACCTCCGAAAACGACAGGGTCAGAAATGGC. It yields the protein CASTSENDRVRNG. In full, the CDR3 reads CASTSENDRVRNGYTF. This chain connects TRBV6-2 or TRBV6-3 to TRBJ1-2; 7 bases agree with TRBD1. The CDR3 is cut off 3 residues early in the read; its end comes from the germline J gene. Germline V gives CDR1 MNHEY, CDR2 SVGEGT. V trimming: 7 bases; J trimming: 6 bases; junction bases outside the gene matches: 17. The CDR3 extends over 16 amino acids.

This clone was seen at least ten times. The read terminates 3 residues before the CDR3 end, so the remaining end is supplied by the germline J gene. The chain recombines TRBV19 with TRBJ1-5; D unresolved. Trimming cost V 7 bases and J 5 bases, with 15 bases left between them. There are 14 residues in the CDR3. Germline CDR1 LNHDA, CDR2 SQIVND (reference sequence). CDR3: CASTPAGSDQPQHF. The covered CDR3 bases are TGTGCCAGTACCCCTGCGGGATCCGATCAGCCC.